Sequencing of this T cell receptor (beta chain) was carried out in a study of blood T cell repertoires in COVID-19 (dated by TCRdb to 2018 to 2020). With regard to the full study: Samples from collaborators originated in the United States, Italy and Spain and spanned both the acute and convalescent phases of COVID-19. HLA class I and class II types, where available, came from metadata supplied by the sample provider rather than from assay-based typing. Samples came from the ongoing ImmuneRACE study (first 160 participants) plus 1,254 subjects from 6 global collaborators. The material from the prospective study consisted of cDNA or gDNA derived from T cells, B-cell-depleted T cells, or PBMCs. A de-identified subject ID, COVID-19 status, age in years and sex were almost always included in the sample metadata. The repertoires were released in a freely available public database meant as a resource for research on the immune response to SARS-CoV-2. Subjects who had been exposed to COVID-19, were actively infected with it, or had recovered from it provided the deeply sampled blood TCRbeta repertoires that made up the dataset.

From the germline V gene, CDR1 is SNHLY and CDR2 is FYNNEI. V sheds 5 bases and J sheds 4 bases, leaving 5 bases between their ends. Measured from the cysteine to the phenylalanine, the CDR3 is 11 residues long. Of the read, only the CDR3 DNA is kept; its 33 bases are in frame from base 1. Study-wide findings and limitations: The quantity of clinical and demographic metadata differed by source and by participant and was supplied without curation.

The collaborating institutions used their own protocols to collect whole blood in K2EDTA tubes. For TCRbeta analysis, collaborators shipped samples as frozen whole blood, isolated PBMCs, or DNA extracted from either of those sample types. Of note for this clone: Its recognized antigen is unknown. Per-base quality was not reported, and no clone a single base away is much larger than it.

TCRbeta CDR3 regions were amplified from genomic DNA by means of the immunoSEQ Assay, a bias-controlled multiplex PCR. Per the source publication's procedure: Nucleated cell counts per sample were estimated from amplification of reference gene primers within the assay. To quantify the absolute abundance of each unique TCRbeta CDR3 rearrangement, sequence reads were collapsed and filtered. For each sample, productive Simpson clonality was calculated as the square root of Simpson's diversity index across productive rearrangements. As stored in TCRdb, this immuneACCESS dataset retains in-frame rearrangements with V and J assigned. A fraction of the clones does not appear; measured against another copy, unresolved V genes explain less than half of the discrepancy, and the remainder lacks a known reason. D and trimming come from the DNA, and the V and J calls and clone size come from that table. The table for this sample lists roughly 200,000 clones; 65% to 85% of them were counted only once. 8.5% to 10% of the sample goes to the ten largest clones.

The TCR sequence derives from a man between 35 and 55 years old with active or convalescent COVID-19. The sequence is built from TRBV2 and TRBJ1-1; a confident D gene designation cannot be given. Source material: peripheral blood. The CDR3 protein is CASSYTTEAFF. The base sequence is TGTGCCAGCAGTTACACCACTGAAGCTTTCTTT.